The rows below give T cell receptor beta chains drawn from one sample of a study of blood T cells in healthy people across ages. TCRdb re-called the 5' RACE reads with MiXCR, one entry per CDR3 protein. Among some 760,000 distinct CDR3 sequences listed, around 25% were seen once. This sample also appeared in a second study, on T cells of mothers and their children.

Specimen: blood. The receptors come from a boy aged 5-17 years in good health. CDR3s include the opening cysteine and the closing phenylalanine or tryptophan. The order of the fields is V gene, D gene, clone size, J gene, CDR3 DNA, CDR3 protein. A D gene is named only where the DNA matches it firmly. Clone size is given for some rows only: seen once, a few or many times, or a class if the clone is expanded.

V: TRBV10-3; D: .; size: few; J: TRBJ2-2; DNA: TGTGCCATCGGTTCGAGCACCGGGGAGCTGTTTTTT; CDR3: CAIGSSTGELFF
V: TRBV7-3; D: .; size: .; J: TRBJ2-5; DNA: TGTGCCAGCAGCTTATCAACGAAAGAGACCCAGTACTTC; CDR3: CASSLSTKETQYF
V: TRBV20-1; D: TRBD2; size: .; J: TRBJ2-1; DNA: TGCAGTGCTCTAGCGGGAGTATCCTCCTACAATGAGCAGTTCTTC; CDR3: CSALAGVSSYNEQFF
V: TRBV11-2; D: TRBD1; size: few; J: TRBJ2-5; DNA: TGTGCCAGCAGCTTTACAGGGGCTCCAGAGACCCAGTACTTC; CDR3: CASSFTGAPETQYF
V: TRBV7-6; D: .; size: few; J: TRBJ2-3; DNA: TGTGCCAGCAGCTGGATCCAAACGGATACGCAGTATTTT; CDR3: CASSWIQTDTQYF
V: TRBV2; D: TRBD1; size: .; J: TRBJ2-4; DNA: TGTGCCAGCAGTCGGGACAGGGGATCTGGTATTCAGTACTTC; CDR3: CASSRDRGSGIQYF
V: TRBV9; D: .; size: .; J: TRBJ2-1; DNA: TGTGCCAGCAGCGTAGCCCCAGAATTCTACAATGAGCAGTTCTTC; CDR3: CASSVAPEFYNEQFF
V: TRBV7-9; D: .; size: .; J: TRBJ1-2; DNA: TGTGCCAGCAGCTTATTGGCGGACGCCACTAACTATGGCTACACCTTC; CDR3: CASSLLADATNYGYTF
V: TRBV7-2; D: .; size: .; J: TRBJ2-2; DNA: TGTGCCAGCAGCTTAGCATCTTGGGGCTACACCGGGGAGCTGTTTTTT; CDR3: CASSLASWGYTGELFF
V: TRBV4-2; D: .; size: .; J: TRBJ1-4; DNA: TGTGCCAGCAGCCAAGACCCATCCCCTGGGGAAAAACTGTTTTTT; CDR3: CASSQDPSPGEKLFF
V: TRBV6-5; D: .; size: few; J: TRBJ2-3; DNA: TGTGCCAGCAGTCCGGAAGGCCGTGACACAGATACGCAGTATTTT; CDR3: CASSPEGRDTDTQYF
V: TRBV20-1; D: TRBD1; size: .; J: TRBJ1-3; DNA: TGCAGTGCCATACAGGGGGCGAACTCTGGAAACACCATATATTTT; CDR3: CSAIQGANSGNTIYF
V: TRBV28; D: TRBD1; size: .; J: TRBJ2-3; DNA: TGTGCCAGCAGCCAAGACAGGGACACAGATACGCAGTATTTT; CDR3: CASSQDRDTDTQYF
V: TRBV12-3/TRBV12-4; D: .; size: once; J: TRBJ2-1; DNA: TGTGCCAGCAGTCCCCTTATGGCTACAGAGCAGTTCTTC; CDR3: CASSPLMATEQFF
V: TRBV20-1; D: TRBD2; size: few; J: TRBJ2-5; DNA: TGCAGTGGGGTACTAGCGGAATCCCAAGAGACCCAGTACTTC; CDR3: CSGVLAESQETQYF
V: TRBV7-9; D: .; size: .; J: TRBJ2-7; DNA: TGTGCCAGCAGCTTCTTGGGCGACGGATACGAGCAGTACTTC; CDR3: CASSFLGDGYEQYF
V: TRBV5-1; D: TRBD2; size: .; J: TRBJ2-7; DNA: TGCGCCAGCAGCCTGAACGGGGGGTCCTACGAGCAGTACTTC; CDR3: CASSLNGGSYEQYF
V: TRBV29-1; D: .; size: .; J: TRBJ2-4; DNA: TGCAGCGTTGAATTTTGGGGAGCCAAAAACATTCAGTACTTC; CDR3: CSVEFWGAKNIQYF
V: TRBV7-8; D: TRBD1; size: .; J: TRBJ2-5; DNA: TGTGCCAGCAGCAAAAACAGGGGGCAGTTCCAAGAGACCCAGTACTTC; CDR3: CASSKNRGQFQETQYF
V: TRBV7-8; D: .; size: few; J: TRBJ2-5; DNA: TGTGCCAGCAGCTTCGGGGTGGAAGAGACCCAGTACTTC; CDR3: CASSFGVEETQYF
V: TRBV15; D: .; size: .; J: TRBJ2-7; DNA: TGTGCCACCAGCAGAGGAGTAACCCCCTACGAGCAGTACTTC; CDR3: CATSRGVTPYEQYF
V: TRBV29-1; D: .; size: few; J: TRBJ1-2; DNA: TGCAGCGTTGAAGAATCGGTTAACTATGGCTACACCTTC; CDR3: CSVEESVNYGYTF
V: TRBV29-1; D: .; size: few; J: TRBJ2-7; DNA: TGCAGCGTTTGGAACGGGAACGAGCAGTACTTC; CDR3: CSVWNGNEQYF
V: TRBV7-9; D: .; size: few; J: TRBJ1-2; DNA: TGTGCCAGCAGCTTAGGAGGGGCGGAGTATGGCTACACCTTC; CDR3: CASSLGGAEYGYTF
V: TRBV7-2; D: TRBD2; size: few; J: TRBJ2-3; DNA: TGTGCCAGCAGTAACCCCTTTAGCGGGATAGAGACAGATACGCAGTATTTT; CDR3: CASSNPFSGIETDTQYF
V: TRBV2; D: .; size: few; J: TRBJ2-7; DNA: TGTGCCAGCAGTGAAACCCTCGAGCAGTACTTC; CDR3: CASSETLEQYF
V: TRBV3-1; D: .; size: few; J: TRBJ2-7; DNA: TGTGCCAGCAGCCAAGATAGGGACTTCTCCTACGAGCAGTACTTC; CDR3: CASSQDRDFSYEQYF
V: TRBV28; D: TRBD2; size: .; J: TRBJ2-7; DNA: TGTGCCAGCAGACCTAGCGGGAGGACGATCTACGAGCAGTACTTC; CDR3: CASRPSGRTIYEQYF
V: TRBV21-1; D: .; size: few; J: TRBJ2-1; DNA: TGTGCCAGCAGCAGAGTTCCCAATGAGCAGTTCTTC; CDR3: CASSRVPNEQFF
V: TRBV7-9; D: .; size: .; J: TRBJ2-1; DNA: TGCGCCAGCAGCTTAGCAGTCTCCCACAATGAGCAGTTCTTC; CDR3: CASSLAVSHNEQFF
V: TRBV5-6; D: TRBD1; size: .; J: TRBJ2-5; DNA: TGTGCCAGCAGCTTGCTGACAGGGTATACGGAGCAGTACTTC; CDR3: CASSLLTGYTEQYF
V: TRBV7-9; D: .; size: few; J: TRBJ2-7; DNA: TGTGCCAGCAGCTTAGACTCCTCAGGACTCGGGAACTACGAGCAGTACTTC; CDR3: CASSLDSSGLGNYEQYF
V: TRBV5-6; D: .; size: .; J: TRBJ1-1; DNA: TGTGCCAGCAGCTTGGAGGGGGATGGAAAAACTGAAGCTTTCTTT; CDR3: CASSLEGDGKTEAFF
V: TRBV6-6; D: .; size: .; J: TRBJ1-3; DNA: TGTGCCAGCAGTTTCTACGACTCTGGAAACACCATATATTTT; CDR3: CASSFYDSGNTIYF
V: TRBV20-1; D: .; size: few; J: TRBJ2-7; DNA: TGCAGTGCACAAGCGGGTTACTCCTACGAGCAGTACTTC; CDR3: CSAQAGYSYEQYF
V: TRBV6-2/TRBV6-3; D: .; size: .; J: TRBJ2-1; DNA: TGTGCCAGCAGGCCGCCCGCGGGTAATGAGCAGTTCTTC; CDR3: CASRPPAGNEQFF